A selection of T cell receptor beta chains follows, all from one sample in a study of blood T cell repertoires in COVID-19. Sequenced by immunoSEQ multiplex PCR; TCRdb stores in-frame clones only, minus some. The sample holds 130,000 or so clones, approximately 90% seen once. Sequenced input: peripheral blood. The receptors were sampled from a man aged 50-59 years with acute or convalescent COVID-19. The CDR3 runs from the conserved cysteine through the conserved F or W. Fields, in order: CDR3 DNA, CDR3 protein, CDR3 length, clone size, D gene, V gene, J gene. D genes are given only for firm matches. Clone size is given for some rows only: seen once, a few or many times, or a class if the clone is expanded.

CDR3nt: TGTGCCAGCAGCTACATCCTGATGACAGGGAACACGCAGCCCCAGCATTTT
CDR3aa: CASSYILMTGNTQPQHF
len: 17
abundance: .
d_gene: TRBD1
v_gene: TRBV7-2
j_gene: TRBJ1-5

CDR3nt: TGTGCCAGTAGTTCTCGGTCGGGTCCCCAGCCCCAGCATTTT
CDR3aa: CASSSRSGPQPQHF
len: 14
abundance: once
d_gene: .
v_gene: TRBV19
j_gene: TRBJ1-5

CDR3nt: TGTGCCAGCAGCGCCTTCAATGAGCAGTTCTTC
CDR3aa: CASSAFNEQFF
len: 11
abundance: .
d_gene: .
v_gene: TRBV9
j_gene: TRBJ2-1

CDR3nt: TGTGCCAGCACCACAGGAGGGTTGCCACCCCTCCACTTT
CDR3aa: CASTTGGLPPLHF
len: 13
abundance: .
d_gene: .
v_gene: TRBV6-6
j_gene: TRBJ1-6

CDR3nt: TGCGCCAGCAGCTCGGGGGACAGGGGACCCGGGGAGCTGTTTTTT
CDR3aa: CASSSGDRGPGELFF
len: 15
abundance: few
d_gene: TRBD1
v_gene: TRBV5-1
j_gene: TRBJ2-2

CDR3nt: TGCAGTGCTAGTTGGCAGGGGGCAGGAGCTTTCTTT
CDR3aa: CSASWQGAGAFF
len: 12
abundance: few
d_gene: TRBD1
v_gene: TRBV20-1
j_gene: TRBJ1-1

CDR3nt: TGTGCCAGCAGTTACAGAGCCGAAGCTTTCTTT
CDR3aa: CASSYRAEAFF
len: 11
abundance: .
d_gene: .
v_gene: TRBV12-3/TRBV12-4
j_gene: TRBJ1-1

CDR3nt: TGTGCCAGCAGGGACAGCAGTAATTCACCCCTCCACTTT
CDR3aa: CASRDSSNSPLHF
len: 13
abundance: .
d_gene: .
v_gene: TRBV27
j_gene: TRBJ1-6

CDR3nt: TGTGCCAGCAGCTTGGAAGGCGGGTTTTCCTACAATGAGCAGTTCTTC
CDR3aa: CASSLEGGFSYNEQFF
len: 16
abundance: .
d_gene: .
v_gene: TRBV5-4
j_gene: TRBJ2-1

CDR3nt: TGTGCCAGCACCCAGGCAGGACAGAACACTGAAGCTTTCTTT
CDR3aa: CASTQAGQNTEAFF
len: 14
abundance: .
d_gene: .
v_gene: TRBV6-5
j_gene: TRBJ1-1

CDR3nt: TGTGCCAGCAGCGTTACAGGGGGAGGTTATGAAAAACTGTTTTTT
CDR3aa: CASSVTGGGYEKLFF
len: 15
abundance: .
d_gene: TRBD1
v_gene: TRBV7-2
j_gene: TRBJ1-4

CDR3nt: TGCGCCAGCAGCTTGGCCTTGACAGAGAACACCGGGGAGCTGTTTTTT
CDR3aa: CASSLALTENTGELFF
len: 16
abundance: .
d_gene: .
v_gene: TRBV5-1
j_gene: TRBJ2-2

CDR3nt: TGTGCCAGCAGCCCCGACTCCGGGGTTGAGTACTTC
CDR3aa: CASSPDSGVEYF
len: 12
abundance: .
d_gene: .
v_gene: TRBV14
j_gene: TRBJ2-7

CDR3nt: TGTGCCAGCACCTGGACTAGCGGTCCTTACAATGAGCAGTTCTTC
CDR3aa: CASTWTSGPYNEQFF
len: 15
abundance: .
d_gene: TRBD2
v_gene: TRBV6-5
j_gene: TRBJ2-1

CDR3nt: TGTGCCAGCAGCCTCTCTGGGGGACTGAACACCGGGGAGCTGTTTTTT
CDR3aa: CASSLSGGLNTGELFF
len: 16
abundance: .
d_gene: .
v_gene: TRBV28
j_gene: TRBJ2-2

CDR3nt: TGCGCCAGCAGCTCCCAGGGTGTCCAAGAGACCCAGTACTTC
CDR3aa: CASSSQGVQETQYF
len: 14
abundance: .
d_gene: .
v_gene: TRBV5-1
j_gene: TRBJ2-5

CDR3nt: TGTGCCAGCAGCCAAGAGGGATGGTGGGGGGGAACTGAAGCTTTCTTT
CDR3aa: CASSQEGWWGGTEAFF
len: 16
abundance: .
d_gene: .
v_gene: TRBV3-1/TRBV3-2
j_gene: TRBJ1-1

CDR3nt: TGTGCCACCAGCAGAGATGGGGGCCGGTCGTCCGGGGCCAACGTCCTGACTTTC
CDR3aa: CATSRDGGRSSGANVLTF
len: 18
abundance: .
d_gene: .
v_gene: TRBV15
j_gene: TRBJ2-6

CDR3nt: TGTGCCAGCAGTGAAGGGAGGGCGAGCTCCTATAATTCACCCCTCCACTTT
CDR3aa: CASSEGRASSYNSPLHF
len: 17
abundance: .
d_gene: .
v_gene: TRBV6-1
j_gene: TRBJ1-6

CDR3nt: TGCAGCACGGACAGGGGTGGAAGAACTGAAGCTTTCTTT
CDR3aa: CSTDRGGRTEAFF
len: 13
abundance: .
d_gene: TRBD1
v_gene: TRBV29-1
j_gene: TRBJ1-1

CDR3nt: TGTGCCAGCAGTATGATTTCCGGGACAGTCGTCTCGAGGGGCTACACCTTC
CDR3aa: CASSMISGTVVSRGYTF
len: 17
abundance: few
d_gene: TRBD1
v_gene: TRBV6-2/TRBV6-3
j_gene: TRBJ1-2

CDR3nt: TGTGCCAGCAGCTACTCTATGACGGGAACTGAAGCTTTCTTT
CDR3aa: CASSYSMTGTEAFF
len: 14
abundance: .
d_gene: .
v_gene: TRBV5-4
j_gene: TRBJ1-1

CDR3nt: TGCGGGGGGGGAGCTCAAGAGACCCAGTACTTC
CDR3aa: CGGGAQETQYF
len: 11
abundance: .
d_gene: TRBD2
v_gene: TRBV20-1
j_gene: TRBJ2-5

CDR3nt: TGCAGTGCTAGTCCCGAGGCAGTATCAGGCTACACCTTC
CDR3aa: CSASPEAVSGYTF
len: 13
abundance: .
d_gene: .
v_gene: TRBV20-1
j_gene: TRBJ1-2

CDR3nt: TGTGCCAGCAGCCCCTGGGAGGTCCTAATCACTGAAGCTTTCTTT
CDR3aa: CASSPWEVLITEAFF
len: 15
abundance: .
d_gene: .
v_gene: TRBV7-9
j_gene: TRBJ1-1

CDR3nt: TGTGCCGCTGGGTGGCCTGGAGGGCTAAACTATGGCTACACCTTC
CDR3aa: CAAGWPGGLNYGYTF
len: 15
abundance: .
d_gene: .
v_gene: TRBV7-9
j_gene: TRBJ1-2

CDR3nt: TGTGCCAGTAGTATAGCGGGGGTACATGGCTACACCTTC
CDR3aa: CASSIAGVHGYTF
len: 13
abundance: .
d_gene: .
v_gene: TRBV19
j_gene: TRBJ1-2

CDR3nt: TGCGCCAGCAGCTTGACCTCGGGGGATAACACTGAAGCTTTCTTT
CDR3aa: CASSLTSGDNTEAFF
len: 15
abundance: .
d_gene: .
v_gene: TRBV5-1
j_gene: TRBJ1-1

CDR3nt: TGTGCCAGCAGCCCCGAGGGCCGAGTGAGACAGGTTGAAGCTTTCTTT
CDR3aa: CASSPEGRVRQVEAFF
len: 16
abundance: .
d_gene: .
v_gene: TRBV3-1/TRBV3-2
j_gene: TRBJ1-1

CDR3nt: TGTGCCAGCAGCGGTGGTCGGGATCAGCCCCAGCATTTT
CDR3aa: CASSGGRDQPQHF
len: 13
abundance: .
d_gene: .
v_gene: TRBV7-9
j_gene: TRBJ1-5

CDR3nt: TGTGCCAGCAGTACAGGGGGATGGCAGCCCCAGCATTTT
CDR3aa: CASSTGGWQPQHF
len: 13
abundance: .
d_gene: TRBD1
v_gene: TRBV2
j_gene: TRBJ1-5

CDR3nt: TGTGCCAGCAGTCTCCATGGACAGTATGACAAACTGTTTTTT
CDR3aa: CASSLHGQYDKLFF
len: 14
abundance: .
d_gene: .
v_gene: TRBV3-1/TRBV3-2
j_gene: TRBJ1-4

CDR3nt: TGTGCCTTTAAAGAGGCCCCGCATCAGCCCCAGCATTTT
CDR3aa: CAFKEAPHQPQHF
len: 13
abundance: .
d_gene: .
v_gene: TRBV6-5
j_gene: TRBJ1-5

CDR3nt: TGTGCCAGCAGCTTCGACAGGGGATCGGACATTCAGTACTTC
CDR3aa: CASSFDRGSDIQYF
len: 14
abundance: .
d_gene: TRBD1
v_gene: TRBV7-9
j_gene: TRBJ2-4

CDR3nt: TGTGCCAGCAGCAATAAGATACCGGGACAGGGCCTCTGTCGGGAGCAGTACTTC
CDR3aa: CASSNKIPGQGLCREQYF
len: 18
abundance: .
d_gene: .
v_gene: TRBV21-1
j_gene: TRBJ2-7

CDR3nt: TGTGCCATCGTCGACAGTACGAACACTGAAGCTTTCTTT
CDR3aa: CAIVDSTNTEAFF
len: 13
abundance: .
d_gene: .
v_gene: TRBV28
j_gene: TRBJ1-1

CDR3nt: TGCGCCAGCAGCTCCCTCCGGGACTGGGAGAGGACCCAGTACTTC
CDR3aa: CASSSLRDWERTQYF
len: 15
abundance: .
d_gene: .
v_gene: TRBV5-1
j_gene: TRBJ2-5

CDR3nt: TGTGCCAGCAGCCGGGATAGAGGCTACGAGCAGTACTTC
CDR3aa: CASSRDRGYEQYF
len: 13
abundance: .
d_gene: .
v_gene: TRBV27
j_gene: TRBJ2-7

CDR3nt: TGTGCCAGCTCCATCAGCGGGGGGGCGACCTACGAGCAGTACTTC
CDR3aa: CASSISGGATYEQYF
len: 15
abundance: .
d_gene: TRBD2
v_gene: TRBV18
j_gene: TRBJ2-7

CDR3nt: TGTGCCAGCAACCTAAGGGGGTCAACTAATGAAAAACTGTTTTTT
CDR3aa: CASNLRGSTNEKLFF
len: 15
abundance: .
d_gene: .
v_gene: TRBV27
j_gene: TRBJ1-4

CDR3nt: TGTGCCAGTAGTGCGACAGGGCTGAAGAGGGGCGAGCAGTACTTC
CDR3aa: CASSATGLKRGEQYF
len: 15
abundance: .
d_gene: TRBD1
v_gene: TRBV19
j_gene: TRBJ2-7

CDR3nt: TGTGCCAGTAGTATTCAGGGGATTGCCTACAATGAGCAGTTCTTC
CDR3aa: CASSIQGIAYNEQFF
len: 15
abundance: .
d_gene: .
v_gene: TRBV19
j_gene: TRBJ2-1

CDR3nt: TGTGCCAGCAGCCGAGGGGGCAATGAAAAACTGTTTTTT
CDR3aa: CASSRGGNEKLFF
len: 13
abundance: .
d_gene: TRBD1
v_gene: TRBV7-2
j_gene: TRBJ1-4

CDR3nt: TGTGCCAGCAGCCGGACCCTCGCAGGGTGGGAGACCCAGTACTTC
CDR3aa: CASSRTLAGWETQYF
len: 15
abundance: once
d_gene: .
v_gene: TRBV7-2
j_gene: TRBJ2-5

CDR3nt: TGTGCCAGCAGCCGCACGATCAGCTCCTACAATGAGCAGTTCTTC
CDR3aa: CASSRTISSYNEQFF
len: 15
abundance: .
d_gene: .
v_gene: TRBV5-4
j_gene: TRBJ2-1

CDR3nt: TGTGCCAGCAGCCCGGGACAGGGCGTGTACGAGCAGTACTTC
CDR3aa: CASSPGQGVYEQYF
len: 14
abundance: .
d_gene: TRBD1
v_gene: TRBV6-5
j_gene: TRBJ2-7

CDR3nt: TGTGCCTCGGGACTAGCGCGAAACATTCAGTACTTC
CDR3aa: CASGLARNIQYF
len: 12
abundance: .
d_gene: TRBD2
v_gene: TRBV27
j_gene: TRBJ2-4

CDR3nt: TGTGCCAGCAGTCTGGGGAGGCCCCAGTACTTC
CDR3aa: CASSLGRPQYF
len: 11
abundance: .
d_gene: .
v_gene: TRBV28
j_gene: TRBJ2-7

CDR3nt: TGTGCCAGCAGCCCGGGACAGGTTGTCCGGAACACTGAAGCTTTCTTT
CDR3aa: CASSPGQVVRNTEAFF
len: 16
abundance: .
d_gene: TRBD1
v_gene: TRBV11-3
j_gene: TRBJ1-1